This TCR beta chain stems from a study of blood T cell repertoires in COVID-19. Background on the study: Samples came from the United States, Italy and Spain, spanning acute and convalescent COVID-19. PBMCs, B-cell-depleted T cells, or T cells were the source of the cDNA or gDNA that made up the material.

As handled by the study authors: For nucleated cells, counts were estimated from reference gene primer amplification. Clones were read by immunoSEQ multiplex PCR, and TCRdb kept only the in-frame ones, dropping some. That table gives V, J and clone size, and the DNA gave D and trimming. The sample consists of 25,000 to 35,000 clones, roughly 89% of them appearing once. The V segment lost 3 bases and the J segment 4 bases; nucleotides outside the gene matches: 7. The V gene's germline CDR1 is SGDLS and CDR2 YYNGEE. The CDR3 covers 16 residues. The sequenced material came from peripheral blood. The chain couples TRBV9 to TRBJ2-3; TRBD2 matches at 11 bases. The sequence derives from a man older than 75 with acute or convalescent COVID-19. The CDR3 nucleotides read TGTGCCAGCAGCGCTCCCGGGACTAGCGGTGCAGATACGCAGTATTTT. This encodes CASSAPGTSGADTQYF. The variable domain in full, completed from reference TRBV9 and TRBJ2-3, reads DSGVTQTPKHLITATGQRVTLRCSPRSGDLSVYWYQQSLDQGLQFLIQYYNGEERAKGNILERFSAQQFPDLHSELNLSSLELGDSALYFCASSAPGTSGADTQYFGPGTRLTVL.